This TCR beta chain derives from a study of PD-1 blockade in classical Hodgkin lymphoma (TCRdb year 2020). Concerning the study at large: Nivolumab dosing was 3 mg/kg intravenously every 2 weeks, continuing until either disease progression or unacceptable toxicity. The study used CyTOF and TCR beta sequencing to define a peripheral blood immune signature of response to PD-1 blockade in classical Hodgkin lymphoma. The research as a whole found: Trial patients achieving complete response had baseline diversity similar to newly diagnosed patients, whereas partial responders and progressors had significantly lower diversity. Diversity was lower in patients who began nivolumab less than 1 year after ASCT, so these patients were left out of later analyses to avoid confounding by immune reconstitution. A significant rise by C4D1 was seen in CD4+ but not CD8+ TCR diversity (p=0.0027 vs p=0.16), with the rise being most apparent in complete responders (p=0.02). The study covered only a single clinical trial cohort, and the causes of the repertoire differences, possibly disease activity or prior therapy, were still not defined. Baseline TCR diversity was reported to be lower in newly diagnosed patients than in healthy donors, and even lower in relapsed/refractory patients.

What the time point label conveys for this sample: cycle 4 day 1 (C4D1), after six to seven weeks of nivolumab. Every trial patient had relapsed after autologous stem cell transplantation, and cohorts A, B and C differed in prior brentuximab vedotin exposure. CD4+ T cells were purified from thawed PBMCs by magnetic negative selection with a Miltenyi CD4+ T cell isolation kit. The trial cohort included 50 to 60 patients with relapsed/refractory classical Hodgkin lymphoma, and each patient had a best overall response of complete response, partial response or progressive disease. Single-agent nivolumab was administered to trial patients in the multi-cohort phase II CheckMate 205 trial. An independent review committee assessed best overall response by applying the 2007 International Working Group response criteria. PBMCs from the trial were collected at three points: immediately before nivolumab initiation (C1D1), and during therapy at cycle 2 day 1 and cycle 4 day 1. Peripheral blood was collected in 8 mL Vacutainer Cell Preparation Tubes, from which PBMCs were isolated by centrifugation and then cryopreserved. Purified CD4+ and CD8+ fractions were prepared only for cases in which an additional PBMC sample was available. Magnetically labelled cells were removed on LS columns in a quadroMACS separator, and the flow-through was collected as the purified fraction.

The Qiagen DNeasy kit was used to extract genomic DNA both from unsorted PBMCs and from the negatively selected CD4+ and CD8+ fractions. Using primers that anneal to V and J segments, immunoSEQ multiplex PCR amplified the TCR beta CDR3 regions. A synthetic immune receptor repertoire was used to minimize amplification bias, and any remaining bias was removed computationally after sequencing. In the original analysis: Repertoire diversity was quantified as the Shannon entropy index using custom Python scripts. Unsorted, CD4+ and CD8+ repertoires were analyzed separately, except in combined analyses where CD4+ and CD8+ sequences were merged in silico. A clone counted as expanded when the clone's frequency after treatment rose at least 2-fold relative to C1D1, and clones undetected at baseline were given a pseudocount of 0.5. Singleton clones were defined as clones with 0 or 1 copy at C1D1, and non-singleton clones were defined as clones with 2 or more copies. Clones expanded in unsorted samples were labelled as CD4+, CD8+ or unknown by matching protein sequences in sorted samples from the same patient. Wilcoxon tests on paired samples were used to test changes in diversity from C1D1 to C4D1. In its TCRdb copy, this immuneACCESS table keeps in-frame sequences only and misses some clones. Where compared with another copy, unresolved V genes explain less than half of these, and the others have no known cause. That table furnishes V, J and clone size, whereas the DNA furnished D and trimming. Counted in this sample were 25,000 to 30,000 clones; roughly 80% of them appeared once. Clones ranked in the top ten supply around 0.6% of the sample.

Remarks on this clone: Its antigen is not yet known. No quality values exist for individual bases; no much larger clone is one base distant.

The clonotype originates from a human donor with classical Hodgkin lymphoma. Source: CD4+ T cells from blood, taken before the fourth cycle of nivolumab.

The nucleotides read TGCGCCAGCAGCTCGACAGGTTTCGGGGAGCAGTACTTC. This yields the protein CASSSTGFGEQYF. The sequence joins TRBV5-1 to TRBJ2-7; the D gene is perhaps TRBD1, on 6 matching bases. The CDR3 holds 13 amino acids from the cysteine to the phenylalanine. Only CDR3 DNA remains: 39 bases, in frame from the first base. V lost 3 bases and J lost 7 bases; the stretch between them is 14 bases long. In the germline V gene, CDR1 corresponds to SGHRS and CDR2 to YFSETQ.